The source of this T cell receptor beta chain is a study of regulatory T cells in long-lasting Graves disease. Findings of the study overall: The study found TRBV28, TRBJ1-2 and TRBJ2-5 favored in persistent disease. Patients with persistent Graves' had lower TCR diversity than newly diagnosed patients. More public clonotypes were shared by persistent patients (around 2,500) than by new patients (about 970).

Investigators prepared the TCR beta libraries by applying iRepertoire HTBI primers and Arm-PCR of CDR3 regions. TCRdb re-derived calls from the multiplex PCR reads in MiXCR, one entry per CDR3 protein. The sample holds 400,000 to 550,000 distinct CDR3 sequences, about 16% seen once. The sample's time point: newly diagnosed GD, antithyroid drugs for less than 3 months. Scientists built the TCR library using RNA that was extracted from PBMCs. This clonotype was picked up a small number of times. Its antigen is as yet unknown. The CDR3 extends over 17 amino acids. Germline V gives CDR1 LNHDA, CDR2 SQIVND (reference sequence). Germline trimming cut 1 base from V and 1 base from J; bases unmatched to any gene: 7. The sample was also reused in another study, on T cells in Graves' hyperthyroidism and ophthalmopathy. From that second work: Participants, patients aged 18 to 65, had newly diagnosed hyperthyroidism with a duration under 2 months.

The origin of this receptor is a woman in her 30s with Graves disease. This rearrangement joins TRBV19 to TRBJ2-3; 8 bases fit TRBD1. The sequencing used peripheral blood mononuclear cells (PBMCs), collected at new diagnosis, from a patient treated with antithyroid drugs. CDR3 sequence reads: CASSIGLPGQGTDTQYF. CDR3 bases: TGTGCCAGTAGTATAGGCCTCCCGGGACAGGGCACAGATACGCAGTATTTT.